A single TCR beta chain is shown here with its context. Its antigen is currently unknown. Using the 5' RACE reads, TCRdb records one entry per CDR3 protein without DNA. The sample totals about 260,000 distinct CDR3 sequences. This entry is derived from a study of T cells expressing NK-cell markers. Study at large: One of eight sequenced donors was HCMV-seronegative; the other seven were seropositive. Findings and limits, study-wide: The dominant NKG2C+ clonotypes represented about 1.0-7.0% of CD8+ T cells in six or seven donors.

This CDR3 is built from 16 residues. The sample consisted of blood T cells: a sorted CD56 or NKG2C T cell subset, CD4+ or CD8+ T cells, or bulk PBMC T cells (not recorded which). The chain carries TRBV12-3 or TRBV12-4 and TRBJ2-1. The sequence was collected from a young man in good health. This chain's CDR3 is CASSFWFGSSYNEQFF.